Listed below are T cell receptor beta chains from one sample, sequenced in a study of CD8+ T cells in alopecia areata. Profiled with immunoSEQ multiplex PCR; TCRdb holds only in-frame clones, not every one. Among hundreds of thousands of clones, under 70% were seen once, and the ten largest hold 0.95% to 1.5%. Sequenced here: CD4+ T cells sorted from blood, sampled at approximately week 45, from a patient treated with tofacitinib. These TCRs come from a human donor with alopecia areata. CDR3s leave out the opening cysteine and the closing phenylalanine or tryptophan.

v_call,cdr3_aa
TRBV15,ATSRGQNQPQH
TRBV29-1,SSTGEGDTQY
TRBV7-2,ASTSQGFPRGYT
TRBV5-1,ASSLRDTDTQY
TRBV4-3,ASSLGTSSYNEQF
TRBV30,AWSVKTPMTSSSIH
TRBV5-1,ASREGDQETQY
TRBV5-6,ASSLEQGAYGYT
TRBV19,ASSIRGPGTEAF
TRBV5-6,ASSLIPGGGDTQY
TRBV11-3,ASSLGGTRTYEQY
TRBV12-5,ASGLVTRRDEQY
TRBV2,ASTTADQPQH
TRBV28,ASSLPQNNEQF
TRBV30,AWRVLDNSPLH
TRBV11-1,ASSLAGVHNSPLH
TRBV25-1,ASSDPPGTGGASYEQY
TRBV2,ASRFKGTNEKLF
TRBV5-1,ASSSHPSGREGTYEQY
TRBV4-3,ASSQDQSDVRADTQY
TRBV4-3,ASSQDTRGLEQY
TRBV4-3,ASSQDRFVGVGYT
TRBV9,ASSPEIDSNQPQH
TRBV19,ASSITLGRNIQY
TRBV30,AWSVTGGAAEAF
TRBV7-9,ASSGTGDTGELF
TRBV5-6,ASSRSGQARTDTQY
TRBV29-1,SVQNTGTGEEY
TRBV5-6,ASSLESTDTQY
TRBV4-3,ASSREGDNTQY
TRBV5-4,ASSLDPGETDTQY
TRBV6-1,ASSERQRASEQY
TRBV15,ATSRDSGLLSGANVLT
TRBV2,ASTYRQGNTEAF
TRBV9,ASSGSGGASTEAF
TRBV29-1,SVSSSFEAF
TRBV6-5,ASSYGFGNQPQH
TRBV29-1,SVERQGNYGYT
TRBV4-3,ASSQDRIAGDNEQF